These 17 T cell receptor beta chains came from one sample sequenced in a study of blood T cell repertoires in COVID-19 (dated by TCRdb to between 2020 and 2021). The library was made by the immunoSEQ multiplex PCR assay. The table comes from immuneACCESS by way of TCRdb, which keeps in-frame sequences with V and J called. Part of the clones is missing from these tables; in studies checked, under half for an unresolved V gene and the rest for unknown reasons. This sample is represented by roughly 380,000 clones; approximately 84% of them were singletons. The ten largest clones take up just under 3% of the sample. The material sequenced was PBMCs or T cells enriched from blood (not recorded which). Source of these receptors: a woman under 40 who had recovered from COVID-19.

The chain is built from TRBV6-5 and TRBJ2-1, with 10 bases fitting TRBD1. CDR3 length: 14 residues. Trimming at V came to 5 bases and at J to 3 bases, leaving 1 base not matched to a gene. Germline lookup yields CDR1 MNHEY and CDR2 SVGAGI. The CDR3 DNA follows: TGTGCCAGCAGTCGGACAGGGGGCTACAATGAGCAGTTCTTC. This gives the protein CASSRTGGYNEQFF.

Notes on this clone: The identical CDR3 is also encoded by other nucleotide sequences in the sample. The chain carries TRBV5-1 and TRBJ1-1; TRBD1 matches 7 bases. Germline V lookup: CDR1 SGHRS, CDR2 YFSETQ. CDR3 length: 13 residues. V was pared by 7 bases and J by 1 base, with 4 bases of the junction left unmatched. DNA of the CDR3: TGCGCCAGCTCGCGGGACAGGAACACTGAAGCTTTCTTT. It specifies CASSRDRNTEAFF.

Note on this clone: This same CDR3 is encoded by further DNA sequences in the sample. CDR3 nucleotides: TGTGCCACCAGTGACCACTACGAGCAGTACTTC. This translates into CATSDHYEQYF. The chain uses TRBV24-1 and TRBJ2-7; D call uncertain. Trimming cost V 4 bases and J 3 bases, with 3 bases left between them. Germline CDR1 KGHDR, CDR2 SFDVKD. The CDR3 consists of 11 residues.

The CDR3 region is CASSLPLELSYTF. The CDR3 bases are TGTGCCAGCAGCTTGCCCCTCGAACTAAGCTACACCTTC. This chain joins TRBV5-4 and TRBJ1-2, with D unclear. This CDR3 comprises 13 residues. The ends were cut back, 1 base at V and 9 bases at J, with 13 bases in the middle. Germline values: CDR1 SGHNT, CDR2 YYREEE (reference sequence). Full variable domain (remainder filled in from reference TRBV5-4 and TRBJ1-2): ETGVTQSPTHLIKTRGQQVTLRCSSQSGHNTVSWYQQALGQGPQFIFQYYREEENGRGNFPPRFSGLQFPNYSSELNVNALELDDSALYLCASSLPLELSYTFGSGTRLTVV.

The rearrangement joins TRBV7-2 to TRBJ2-7; D is possibly TRBD2 (6 bases). There are 15 residues in the CDR3. Trimming stripped 4 bases from V and 1 base from J, with 14 bases between. Germline V gives CDR1 SGHTA, CDR2 FQGNSA. CDR3 residues: CASSYGGAGSYEQYF. In DNA form, the CDR3 reads TGTGCCAGCAGCTATGGAGGGGCTGGGTCCTACGAGCAGTACTTC.

This chain links TRBV15 with TRBJ2-2; 10 bases match TRBD1. This CDR3 has 15 residues. Germline V CDR1 and CDR2: LNHNV, YYDKDF (reference sequence). This CDR3 is CATEDIGTGDGELFF. Here the CDR3 DNA reads TGTGCTACTGAGGATATCGGGACAGGGGACGGGGAGCTGTTTTTT.

The chain combines TRBV6-4 with TRBJ2-1, with 11 bases fitting TRBD2. The J segment lost 0 bases and the V segment lost 4 bases, leaving 5 bases of the junction unmatched. The germline V gene has CDR1 MRHNA and CDR2 SNTAGT. The CDR3 spans 17 residues. The CDR3 bases are TGTGCCAGCAGTGTGGTAGCGGGGGGGAGCTCCTACAATGAGCAGTTCTTC. This sequence encodes CASSVVAGGSSYNEQFF.

This rearrangement joins TRBV7-2 to TRBJ2-7, with TRBD1 matching over 8 bases. With V trimmed by 5 bases and J by 3 bases, 18 bases remained unmatched. The germline CDR1 and CDR2 sequences are SGHTA and FQGNSA. The CDR3 has 18 residues. The CDR3 nucleotides read TGTGCCAGCAGCCGCCTACGCGGCCCCAGGGGGCAGGTCTACGAGCAGTACTTC. Protein sequence: CASSRLRGPRGQVYEQYF.

The chain has TRBV23-1 and TRBJ1-5; the match to TRBD1 covers 8 bases. TRBV23-1 is filed as an ORF, its function uncertain. This CDR3 is built from 15 residues. The junction had 7 bases not matched to a gene; V was cut back by 2 bases and J by 7 bases. In DNA, the CDR3 is TGCGCCAGCAGTCAACGACAGGGGATTGGACAGCCCCAGCATTTT. Its protein product is CASSQRQGIGQPQHF.

The chain employs TRBV6-5 and TRBJ1-6; tentative D call: TRBD1 (6 bases). The CDR3 is 15 residues long. Germline assignment: CDR1 MNHEY and CDR2 SVGAGI. The V and J ends lost 2 bases and 4 bases respectively, with 9 bases between them. Here the CDR3 DNA reads TGTGCCAGCAGTTACGGGACATTGTATAATTCACCCCTCCACTTT. Amino acids: CASSYGTLYNSPLHF.

The genes are TRBV2 and TRBJ1-1, with a possible D match to TRBD1 (5 bases). Trimming removed 7 bases from V and 6 bases from J, with 9 bases in between. Germline V gives CDR1 SNHLY, CDR2 FYNNEI. The CDR3 sequence is 11 residues long. The CDR3, as DNA: TGTGCCAGCAACCAGGGTCCTGAAGCTTTCTTT. As protein: CASNQGPEAFF.

The chain uses TRBV2 and TRBJ2-7, with 9 bases matching TRBD1. This CDR3 is built from 15 residues. V shed 6 bases, J shed 5 bases, and the junction held 11 bases outside the gene matches. Germline assignment: CDR1 SNHLY and CDR2 FYNNEI. In DNA form, the CDR3 reads TGTGCCAGCAGGTCTTCGGGACAGGGTATCCACGAGCAGTACTTC. This codes for CASRSSGQGIHEQYF.

The gene calls are TRBV19 and TRBJ2-1, with 13 bases that match TRBD2. The CDR3 consists of 16 residues. V shed 10 bases, J shed 6 bases, and the junction held 12 bases outside the gene matches. Germline V gene lookup returns CDR1 LNHDA and CDR2 SQIVND (reference sequence). CDR3 protein: CATSAVLAGGPNEQFF. The CDR3 DNA reads as TGTGCCACCTCCGCCGTACTAGCGGGAGGGCCCAATGAGCAGTTCTTC.

This chain connects TRBV28 to TRBJ2-1; possible D gene TRBD2, 5 bases. With 5 bases removed from V and 12 bases from J, the gap between germline ends came to 23 bases. Germline V gene lookup returns CDR1 MDHEN and CDR2 SYDVKM. The CDR3 totals 15 residues. CDR3 bases: TGTGCCAGCAGTATTAGACTCACCGGGAAGCCAGGGCAGTTCTTC. It translates to CASSIRLTGKPGQFF.

This clone has a single count. This sequence joins TRBV7-8 and TRBJ2-7, with 7 bases identical to TRBD2. Trimming cost V 7 bases and J 0 bases; bases outside gene matches: 9. This CDR3 contains 15 residues. Germline CDR1 and CDR2: SGHVS and FQNEAQ. CDR3 protein: CASTSGDYFSYEQYF. DNA for the CDR3: TGTGCCAGCACCAGCGGGGACTACTTCTCCTACGAGCAGTACTTC.

The gene calls are TRBV19 and TRBJ1-1, with 11 bases matching TRBD1. This CDR3 region has 16 residues. CDR1 is LNHDA, CDR2 SQIVND, per germline (reference sequence). V lost 4 bases and J lost 4; bases outside the gene matches: 8. The CDR3 loop reads CASSTDRGRLGTEAFF. Written as DNA, the CDR3 is TGTGCCAGTAGTACGGACAGGGGGCGATTGGGCACTGAAGCTTTCTTT. The complete variable domain, with remaining parts taken from reference TRBV19 and TRBJ1-1, reads DGGITQSPKYLFRKEGQNVTLSCEQNLNHDAMYWYRQDPGQGLRLIYYSQIVNDFQKGDIAEGYSVSREKKESFPLTVTSAQKNPTAFYLCASSTDRGRLGTEAFFGQGTRLTVV.

The chain joins TRBV6-5 to TRBJ1-2, with 10 nucleotides matching TRBD1. CDR1 is MNHEY, CDR2 SVGAGI, per germline. The CDR3 covers 14 residues. V was pared by 6 bases and J by 8 bases, with 9 bases of the junction left unmatched. The CDR3 loop is CASRLLGTGDGYTF. CDR3 DNA: TGTGCCAGCAGACTATTAGGGACAGGGGACGGCTACACCTTC.